The rows below give T cell receptor beta chains drawn from one sample of a study of blood T cell repertoires in COVID-19. Here immunoSEQ multiplex PCR was the method, and the copy in TCRdb shows in-frame clones only, minus some. The sample records some 97,000 clones, approximately 80% being singletons. What was sequenced was peripheral blood. Receptor source: a man aged 50-59 years with active or convalescent COVID-19. CDR3s include the opening cysteine and the closing phenylalanine or tryptophan. The D gene is left open where the match is weak. Expanded clones are given a class, and other clones once, few, many or no size at all.

len: 14
j_gene: TRBJ2-3
d_gene: .
v_gene: TRBV3-1/TRBV3-2
abundance: .
CDR3aa: CASSPDNRADTQYF
CDR3nt: TGTGCCAGCAGCCCCGATAACCGGGCAGATACGCAGTATTTT

len: 15
j_gene: TRBJ2-3
d_gene: .
v_gene: TRBV6-5
abundance: .
CDR3aa: CASRPRGGYTDTQYF
CDR3nt: TGTGCCAGCAGACCCCGGGGAGGCTACACAGATACGCAGTATTTT

len: 14
j_gene: TRBJ1-2
d_gene: TRBD1
v_gene: TRBV24-1
abundance: .
CDR3aa: CATSGTGRGGGYTF
CDR3nt: TGTGCCACCAGTGGGACAGGGCGCGGAGGCGGCTACACCTTC

len: 12
j_gene: TRBJ1-1
d_gene: TRBD1
v_gene: TRBV10-3
abundance: .
CDR3aa: CAISRGGAEAFF
CDR3nt: TGTGCCATCAGCCGAGGGGGCGCTGAAGCTTTCTTT

len: 16
j_gene: TRBJ2-7
d_gene: TRBD2
v_gene: TRBV4-1
abundance: .
CDR3aa: CASSNRGLAGGTEQYF
CDR3nt: TGCGCCAGCAGCAATCGCGGACTAGCGGGAGGAACCGAACAGTACTTC

len: 17
j_gene: TRBJ2-1
d_gene: .
v_gene: TRBV9
abundance: .
CDR3aa: CASSVGASSRLVSEQFF
CDR3nt: TGTGCCAGCAGCGTAGGCGCGTCCTCGAGATTGGTCTCTGAGCAGTTCTTC

len: 15
j_gene: TRBJ2-7
d_gene: .
v_gene: TRBV2
abundance: .
CDR3aa: CASSFSGSWGVEQYF
CDR3nt: TGTGCCAGCAGCTTTTCCGGGTCCTGGGGCGTCGAGCAGTACTTC

len: 16
j_gene: TRBJ1-6
d_gene: TRBD1
v_gene: TRBV19
abundance: .
CDR3aa: CASSKPGTGVGSPLHF
CDR3nt: TGTGCCAGTAGTAAACCCGGGACAGGGGTCGGTTCACCCCTCCACTTT

len: 15
j_gene: TRBJ1-5
d_gene: .
v_gene: TRBV7-2
abundance: few
CDR3aa: CASSFASSSNQPQHF
CDR3nt: TGTGCCAGCAGCTTCGCCAGTTCTAGCAATCAGCCCCAGCATTTT

len: 15
j_gene: TRBJ2-2
d_gene: TRBD1
v_gene: TRBV29-1
abundance: .
CDR3aa: CSARGQGWNTGELFF
CDR3nt: TGCAGCGCCCGGGGACAGGGGTGGAACACCGGGGAGCTGTTTTTT

len: 16
j_gene: TRBJ2-1
d_gene: .
v_gene: TRBV9
abundance: .
CDR3aa: CASSVAPSPVSNEQFF
CDR3nt: TGTGCCAGCAGCGTAGCTCCTAGCCCGGTTTCGAATGAGCAGTTCTTC

len: 12
j_gene: TRBJ2-5
d_gene: .
v_gene: TRBV29-1
abundance: .
CDR3aa: CSILYGSATQYF
CDR3nt: TGCAGCATTTTGTACGGTAGCGCGACCCAGTACTTC

len: 14
j_gene: TRBJ2-2
d_gene: .
v_gene: TRBV7-3
abundance: .
CDR3aa: CASRPSGSGGELFF
CDR3nt: TGTGCCAGCAGACCCTCAGGGTCGGGCGGGGAGCTGTTTTTT

len: 14
j_gene: TRBJ2-1
d_gene: TRBD2
v_gene: TRBV2
abundance: once
CDR3aa: CASAGTSGYNEQFF
CDR3nt: TGTGCCAGCGCCGGGACTAGCGGGTACAATGAGCAGTTCTTC

len: 14
j_gene: TRBJ2-1
d_gene: TRBD2
v_gene: TRBV14
abundance: .
CDR3aa: CASSERDYYNEQFF
CDR3nt: TGTGCCAGCAGCGAGCGGGATTACTACAATGAGCAGTTCTTC

len: 15
j_gene: TRBJ2-4
d_gene: TRBD1
v_gene: TRBV2
abundance: .
CDR3aa: CASSEAQGDKNIQYF
CDR3nt: TGTGCCAGCAGTGAAGCGCAGGGGGACAAAAACATTCAGTACTTC

len: 13
j_gene: TRBJ2-5
d_gene: TRBD2
v_gene: TRBV12-3/TRBV12-4
abundance: .
CDR3aa: CASSFMTGGAQYF
CDR3nt: TGTGCCAGCAGTTTCATGACGGGAGGGGCCCAGTACTTC

len: 14
j_gene: TRBJ2-3
d_gene: TRBD2
v_gene: TRBV7-3
abundance: .
CDR3aa: CASSPSLAGDTQYF
CDR3nt: TGTGCCAGCAGCCCCAGTCTAGCGGGAGATACGCAGTATTTT

len: 13
j_gene: TRBJ1-1
d_gene: TRBD1
v_gene: TRBV25-1
abundance: .
CDR3aa: CASIDRVNTEAFF
CDR3nt: TGTGCCAGCATTGACAGGGTGAACACTGAAGCTTTCTTT

len: 16
j_gene: TRBJ2-3
d_gene: .
v_gene: TRBV14
abundance: .
CDR3aa: CASSQVEGAGGDTQYF
CDR3nt: TGTGCCAGCAGCCAAGTCGAGGGAGCGGGTGGAGATACGCAGTATTTT

len: 15
j_gene: TRBJ1-4
d_gene: TRBD1
v_gene: TRBV19
abundance: once
CDR3aa: CATTDRGRANEKLFF
CDR3nt: TGTGCCACCACAGACAGGGGACGGGCTAATGAAAAACTGTTTTTT

len: 14
j_gene: TRBJ2-5
d_gene: TRBD2
v_gene: TRBV29-1
abundance: once
CDR3aa: CSVEDRGGLETQYF
CDR3nt: TGCAGCGTTGAAGACCGGGGGGGTTTAGAGACCCAGTACTTC

len: 15
j_gene: TRBJ2-5
d_gene: TRBD2
v_gene: TRBV5-1
abundance: .
CDR3aa: CASSREGGSQETQYF
CDR3nt: TGCGCCAGCAGCCGGGAGGGAGGCAGCCAAGAGACCCAGTACTTC

len: 16
j_gene: TRBJ2-1
d_gene: TRBD2
v_gene: TRBV9
abundance: .
CDR3aa: CASSVVVGRAGDEQFF
CDR3nt: TGTGCCAGCAGCGTAGTGGTCGGGAGGGCCGGGGATGAGCAGTTCTTC

len: 12
j_gene: TRBJ2-7
d_gene: .
v_gene: TRBV5-8
abundance: .
CDR3aa: CASSSDSYEQYF
CDR3nt: TGTGCCAGCAGCTCGGACAGCTACGAGCAGTACTTC

len: 12
j_gene: TRBJ2-7
d_gene: .
v_gene: TRBV28
abundance: once
CDR3aa: CASSPPSYEQYF
CDR3nt: TGTGCCAGCAGTCCTCCCTCCTACGAGCAGTACTTC

len: 14
j_gene: TRBJ2-2
d_gene: .
v_gene: TRBV27
abundance: once
CDR3aa: CASSLAGSTGELFF
CDR3nt: TGTGCCAGCAGTTTGGCAGGTAGCACCGGGGAGCTGTTTTTT

len: 12
j_gene: TRBJ1-4
d_gene: .
v_gene: TRBV29-1
abundance: .
CDR3aa: CSVTRGDEKLFF
CDR3nt: TGCAGCGTGACTCGGGGAGATGAAAAACTGTTTTTT

len: 16
j_gene: TRBJ2-2
d_gene: TRBD2
v_gene: TRBV3-1/TRBV3-2
abundance: once
CDR3aa: CASSQVAGVRTGELFF
CDR3nt: TGTGCCAGCAGCCAAGTAGCGGGAGTACGGACCGGGGAGCTGTTTTTT

len: 14
j_gene: TRBJ1-5
d_gene: TRBD1
v_gene: TRBV19
abundance: .
CDR3aa: CASSIQGAGQPQHF
CDR3nt: TGTGCCAGTAGTATACAGGGGGCGGGTCAGCCCCAGCATTTT

len: 14
j_gene: TRBJ1-4
d_gene: .
v_gene: TRBV11-2
abundance: .
CDR3aa: CASSISATNEKLFF
CDR3nt: TGTGCCAGCAGTATATCTGCAACTAATGAAAAACTGTTTTTT

len: 13
j_gene: TRBJ2-2
d_gene: .
v_gene: TRBV15
abundance: .
CDR3aa: CATSSYQAGELFF
CDR3nt: TGTGCCACCAGCAGTTACCAGGCCGGGGAGCTGTTTTTT

len: 15
j_gene: TRBJ2-1
d_gene: .
v_gene: TRBV3-1/TRBV3-2
abundance: .
CDR3aa: CASSQEAGSKNEQFF
CDR3nt: TGTGCCAGCAGCCAGGAAGCGGGCTCAAAAAATGAGCAGTTCTTC

len: 15
j_gene: TRBJ1-4
d_gene: .
v_gene: TRBV5-6
abundance: .
CDR3aa: CASSFIGELNEKLFF
CDR3nt: TGTGCCAGCAGCTTTATAGGGGAACTTAATGAAAAACTGTTTTTT

len: 14
j_gene: TRBJ1-2
d_gene: TRBD1
v_gene: TRBV2
abundance: .
CDR3aa: CASRNAGTGYGYTF
CDR3nt: TGTGCCAGCAGGAACGCCGGGACAGGCTATGGCTACACCTTC

len: 13
j_gene: TRBJ1-1
d_gene: .
v_gene: TRBV18
abundance: .
CDR3aa: CASSSSGNTEAFF
CDR3nt: TGTGCCAGCTCATCCTCAGGGAACACTGAAGCTTTCTTT

len: 11
j_gene: TRBJ1-4
d_gene: .
v_gene: TRBV20-1
abundance: .
CDR3aa: CSALFNEKLFF
CDR3nt: TGCAGTGCCCTCTTTAATGAAAAACTGTTTTTT

len: 13
j_gene: TRBJ2-4
d_gene: .
v_gene: TRBV12-3/TRBV12-4
abundance: .
CDR3aa: CASSVLGKNIQYF
CDR3nt: TGTGCCAGCAGCGTACTTGGCAAAAACATTCAGTACTTC

len: 14
j_gene: TRBJ1-5
d_gene: .
v_gene: TRBV6-5
abundance: .
CDR3aa: CASSYSRGNQPQHF
CDR3nt: TGTGCCAGCAGTTACTCGCGGGGAAATCAGCCCCAGCATTTT

len: 17
j_gene: TRBJ1-3
d_gene: .
v_gene: TRBV9
abundance: .
CDR3aa: CASSSQDGGYGGNTIYF
CDR3nt: TGTGCCAGCAGCTCCCAAGACGGGGGGTATGGGGGAAACACCATATATTTT

len: 14
j_gene: TRBJ2-4
d_gene: .
v_gene: TRBV28
abundance: .
CDR3aa: CASSTRRGKNIQYF
CDR3nt: TGTGCCAGCAGTACGAGAAGGGGCAAAAACATTCAGTACTTC

len: 15
j_gene: TRBJ2-7
d_gene: TRBD1
v_gene: TRBV28
abundance: .
CDR3aa: CASSRGDRVVNEQYF
CDR3nt: TGTGCCAGCAGTAGGGGGGACAGGGTGGTCAACGAGCAGTACTTC

len: 12
j_gene: TRBJ2-5
d_gene: .
v_gene: TRBV28
abundance: .
CDR3aa: CASSLNRETQYF
CDR3nt: TGTGCCAGCAGTTTGAATAGAGAGACCCAGTACTTC

len: 14
j_gene: TRBJ1-2
d_gene: .
v_gene: TRBV7-9
abundance: .
CDR3aa: CASSLSGDGGGYTF
CDR3nt: TGTGCCAGCAGCCTCTCCGGGGACGGGGGTGGCTACACCTTC

len: 13
j_gene: TRBJ1-2
d_gene: TRBD1
v_gene: TRBV19
abundance: .
CDR3aa: CASQDDRGYGYTF
CDR3nt: TGTGCCAGTCAAGATGACAGGGGCTATGGCTACACCTTC

len: 13
j_gene: TRBJ1-3
d_gene: .
v_gene: TRBV6-1
abundance: .
CDR3aa: CASRDPGGNTIYF
CDR3nt: TGTGCCAGCAGAGACCCTGGGGGGAACACCATATATTTT

len: 14
j_gene: TRBJ1-4
d_gene: TRBD1
v_gene: TRBV28
abundance: .
CDR3aa: CASSLEGAREKLFF
CDR3nt: TGTGCCAGCAGTTTGGAGGGGGCGCGGGAAAAACTGTTTTTT

len: 15
j_gene: TRBJ2-2
d_gene: .
v_gene: TRBV3-1/TRBV3-2
abundance: .
CDR3aa: CASSHPDRPTGELFF
CDR3nt: TGTGCCAGCAGCCATCCAGACAGGCCCACCGGGGAGCTGTTTTTT

len: 21
j_gene: TRBJ2-1
d_gene: TRBD2
v_gene: TRBV10-3
abundance: once
CDR3aa: CAISESGSGRAWKRSYNEQFF
CDR3nt: TGTGCCATCAGTGAGTCGGGTAGCGGGAGGGCCTGGAAGAGGTCCTACAATGAGCAGTTCTTC

len: 15
j_gene: TRBJ2-3
d_gene: TRBD1
v_gene: TRBV6-5
abundance: .
CDR3aa: CASTARTGRTDTQYF
CDR3nt: TGTGCCAGCACCGCACGGACAGGGCGAACAGATACGCAGTATTTT

len: 12
j_gene: TRBJ2-3
d_gene: .
v_gene: TRBV13
abundance: .
CDR3aa: CASSSTGNTQYF
CDR3nt: TGTGCCAGCAGCTCCACGGGAAATACGCAGTATTTT

len: 17
j_gene: TRBJ2-3
d_gene: TRBD2
v_gene: TRBV5-4
abundance: .
CDR3aa: CASTLAASGRETDTQYF
CDR3nt: TGTGCCAGCACCTTAGCGGCTAGCGGGAGAGAGACAGATACGCAGTATTTT

len: 16
j_gene: TRBJ2-5
d_gene: .
v_gene: TRBV7-9
abundance: .
CDR3aa: CASSLGERIYQETQYF
CDR3nt: TGTGCCAGCAGCTTAGGGGAGCGGATCTACCAAGAGACCCAGTACTTC

len: 13
j_gene: TRBJ1-1
d_gene: .
v_gene: TRBV7-9
abundance: .
CDR3aa: CASPPPPNTEAFF
CDR3nt: TGTGCCAGCCCTCCCCCCCCGAACACTGAAGCTTTCTTT

len: 15
j_gene: TRBJ1-3
d_gene: .
v_gene: TRBV5-4
abundance: .
CDR3aa: CASSPGWSSGNTIYF
CDR3nt: TGTGCCAGCAGCCCCGGATGGAGCTCTGGAAACACCATATATTTT

len: 13
j_gene: TRBJ1-2
d_gene: TRBD1
v_gene: TRBV12-3/TRBV12-4
abundance: .
CDR3aa: CASSFQGDDGYTF
CDR3nt: TGTGCCAGCAGTTTCCAGGGGGACGATGGCTACACCTTC

len: 15
j_gene: TRBJ2-1
d_gene: .
v_gene: TRBV12-5
abundance: .
CDR3aa: CASGYATGLHNEQFF
CDR3nt: TGTGCTAGTGGATACGCTACGGGACTTCACAATGAGCAGTTCTTC

len: 16
j_gene: TRBJ1-6
d_gene: .
v_gene: TRBV7-9
abundance: .
CDR3aa: CASSPITGGSNSPLHF
CDR3nt: TGTGCCAGCAGCCCAATCACGGGGGGAAGCAATTCACCCCTCCACTTT

len: 14
j_gene: TRBJ2-3
d_gene: .
v_gene: TRBV5-1
abundance: .
CDR3aa: CASSARQVTDTQYF
CDR3nt: TGCGCCAGCAGCGCCCGACAGGTCACAGATACGCAGTATTTT